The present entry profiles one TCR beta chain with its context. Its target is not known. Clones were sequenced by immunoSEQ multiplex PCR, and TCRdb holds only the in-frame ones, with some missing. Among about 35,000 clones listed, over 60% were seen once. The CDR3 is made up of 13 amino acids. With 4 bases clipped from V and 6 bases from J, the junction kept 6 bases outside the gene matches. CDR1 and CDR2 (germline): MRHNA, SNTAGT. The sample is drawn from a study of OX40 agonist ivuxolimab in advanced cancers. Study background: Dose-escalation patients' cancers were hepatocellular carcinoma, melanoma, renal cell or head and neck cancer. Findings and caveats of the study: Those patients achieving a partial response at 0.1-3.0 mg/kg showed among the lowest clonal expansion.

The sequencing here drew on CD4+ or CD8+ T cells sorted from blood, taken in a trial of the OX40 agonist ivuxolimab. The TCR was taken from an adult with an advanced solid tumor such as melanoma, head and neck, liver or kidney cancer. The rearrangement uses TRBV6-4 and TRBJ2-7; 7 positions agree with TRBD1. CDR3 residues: CASSGTGEGEQYF. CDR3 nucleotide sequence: TGTGCCAGCAGTGGTACAGGGGAAGGCGAGCAGTACTTC.